Reported below is one T cell receptor beta chain. Its target is unknown. V lost 4 bases and J lost 10; bases outside the gene matches: 16. This CDR3 has 16 residues. Germline values: CDR1 SGHDT, CDR2 YYEEEE. The protocol was immunoSEQ multiplex PCR, while the TCRdb copy is restricted to in-frame clones and leaves out a portion. The repertoire holds around 62,000 clones, about 89% seen once, with about 12% in the top ten. The sampling schedule covered blood at baseline, cycle 4 day 1, and cycle 7 day 1. The data are from a study of OX40 agonist ivuxolimab in advanced cancers. Study-level results: Some of the nonresponding patients also showed low levels of normalized T-cell clonal expansion.

The receptor was derived from an adult with an advanced solid tumor such as melanoma, head and neck, liver or kidney cancer. The starting material was CD4+ or CD8+ T cells sorted from blood, obtained in a trial of the OX40 agonist ivuxolimab. This chain links TRBV5-6 with TRBJ2-1; 8 bases are shared with TRBD2. For the CDR3, the DNA is TGTGCCAGCAGCCTCGAGGAAGCGGGAGTGTCAGGGGAGCAGTTCTTC. As protein: CASSLEEAGVSGEQFF.